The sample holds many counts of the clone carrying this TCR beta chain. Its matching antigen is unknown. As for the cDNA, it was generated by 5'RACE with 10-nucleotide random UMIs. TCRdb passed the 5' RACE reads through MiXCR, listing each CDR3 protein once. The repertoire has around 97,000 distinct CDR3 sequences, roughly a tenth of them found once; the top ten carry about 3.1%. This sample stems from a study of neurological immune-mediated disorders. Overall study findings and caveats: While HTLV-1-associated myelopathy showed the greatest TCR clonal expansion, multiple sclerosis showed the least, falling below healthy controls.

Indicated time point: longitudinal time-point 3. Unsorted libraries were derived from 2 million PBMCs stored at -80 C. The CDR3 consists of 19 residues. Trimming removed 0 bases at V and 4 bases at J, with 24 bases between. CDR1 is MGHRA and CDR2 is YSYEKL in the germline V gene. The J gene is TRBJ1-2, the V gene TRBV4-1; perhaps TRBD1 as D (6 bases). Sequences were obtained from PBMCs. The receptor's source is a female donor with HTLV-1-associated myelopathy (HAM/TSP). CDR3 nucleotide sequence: TGCGCCAGCAGCCAAGAGGCTCGGGGGGGGCGAACGGGAACCTATGGCTACACCTTC. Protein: CASSQEARGGRTGTYGYTF.